This entry lists 8 T cell receptor beta chains sequenced from one sample in a study of T-cell memory formation after mild COVID-19. TCRdb re-called the 5' RACE reads with MiXCR, one entry per CDR3 protein. Of around 200,000 distinct CDR3 sequences in the sample, roughly 17% were seen once. Sequencing input: PBMCs or a T cell subset sorted from them (not recorded which). These TCRs come from an adult woman who had mild COVID-19 (a few samples of this study predate the infection). Cell type and time point are not known.

The chain is built from TRBV19 and TRBJ2-3; D gene ambiguous. In germline, CDR1 is LNHDA, CDR2 SQIVND (reference sequence). The CDR3 length is 14 residues. V dropped 4 bases and J dropped 1 base, with 9 bases sitting between them. CDR3 residues: CASSTGEGTDTQYF. Written as DNA, the CDR3 is TGTGCCAGTAGTACCGGAGAGGGCACAGATACGCAGTATTTT.

The CDR3 spells CSVGEVEREAFF. For the CDR3, the DNA is TGCAGCGTTGGGGAGGTGGAGCGCGAAGCTTTCTTT. This sequence joins TRBV29-1 and TRBJ1-1; D not certain. The CDR3 has 12 residues. V shed 4 bases and J shed 8 bases, with 14 bases lying between them. CDR1 and CDR2 from the germline V gene are SQVTM and ANQGSEA.

This chain uses TRBV20-1 with TRBJ2-7, with 8 bases lining up with TRBD2. This CDR3 has 14 amino acids. The junction had 6 bases not matched to a gene; V was cut back by 3 bases and J by 2 bases. Per the germline V gene, CDR1 is DFQATT and CDR2 is SNEGSKA (reference sequence). CDR3 region: CSARATSGAYEQYF. The CDR3 nucleotides are TGCAGTGCTAGGGCTACTAGCGGAGCCTACGAGCAGTACTTC.

The V and J genes are TRBV20-1 and TRBJ1-2, with 7 bases lining up with TRBD1. The J segment lost 8 bases and the V segment lost 6 bases, leaving 9 bases of the junction unmatched. The CDR3 is made up of 12 amino acids. The germline V gene has CDR1 DFQATT and CDR2 SNEGSKA (reference sequence). The CDR3 DNA reads as TGCAGTGCGTACAGGGGTTCAGGCGGCTACACCTTC. It specifies CSAYRGSGGYTF.

The rearrangement uses TRBV5-1 and TRBJ2-5; 12 bases line up with TRBD1. CDR3 length: 15 amino acids. Germline V gives CDR1 SGHRS, CDR2 YFSETQ. Unmatched junction bases numbered 5, after V lost 4 bases and J lost 4 bases. The CDR3 sequence: CASSSGTGGLETQYF. The CDR3 nucleotides are TGCGCCAGCAGCAGTGGGACAGGGGGCTTAGAGACCCAGTACTTC. Full variable domain (outside the CDR3, taken from reference TRBV5-1 and TRBJ2-5): KAGVTQTPRYLIKTRGQQVTLSCSPISGHRSVSWYQQTPGQGLQFLFEYFSETQRNKGNFPGRFSGRQFSNSRSEMNVSTLELGDSALYLCASSSGTGGLETQYFGPGTRLLVL.

The rearrangement links TRBV5-1 to TRBJ1-4, with unresolved D. This CDR3 comprises 14 residues. Trimming left V 4 bases short and J 6 bases short, with 13 bases between. Germline CDR1 SGHRS, CDR2 YFSETQ. In nucleotides, the CDR3 is TGCGCCAGCAGCCCAACACGCAAGTATGAAAAACTGTTTTTT. This codes for CASSPTRKYEKLFF.

This clonotype was counted once. This chain links TRBV3-1 with TRBJ1-1; no clear D gene. The CDR3 sequence is 13 residues long. The germline V gene encodes CDR1 LGHDT and CDR2 YNNKEL (reference sequence). The ends were cut back, 3 bases at V and 11 bases at J, with 16 bases in the middle. DNA for the CDR3: TGTGCCAGCAGCCAGGCCTTGGGGTATGGGGCTTTCTTT. This gives the protein CASSQALGYGAFF.

This clonotype has only a few counts. V and J are TRBV27 and TRBJ2-3, with D possibly being TRBD1 (6 bases). The CDR3 is 15 amino acids. CDR1 and CDR2 from the germline V gene are MNHEY and SMNVEV (reference sequence). V was pared by 6 bases and J by 4 bases, with 17 bases between. DNA of the CDR3: TGTGCCAGCAGGACCCCGGGACACCTCGCAGATACGCAGTATTTT. It encodes CASRTPGHLADTQYF.